This T cell receptor beta chain was captured by sequencing in a study of blood T cell repertoires in COVID-19. The wider study: Samples representing acute and convalescent COVID-19 were sourced from the United States, Italy and Spain.

In the source study's methods: Amplification of reference gene primers was used by the study to estimate nucleated cell counts. Libraries were prepared by immunoSEQ multiplex PCR; TCRdb keeps only in-frame clonotypes and omits some of them. Clone size and the V and J calls come from that table; the DNA yielded D and trimming. The sample holds around 260,000 clones, approximately 91% seen once. Germline trimming cut 9 bases from V and 4 bases from J; bases unmatched to any gene: 12. The germline CDR1 and CDR2 sequences are MNHEY and SVGAGI. The CDR3 loop spans 15 amino acids. The source material was peripheral blood. V is TRBV6-5 and J is TRBJ2-3; 8 bases line up with TRBD2. This TCR came from a woman aged 35 to 49 who had recovered from COVID-19. In DNA, the CDR3 is TGTGCCAGTCGTACTTACCGGGGGGGGTCAGATACGCAGTATTTT. This encodes CASRTYRGGSDTQYF.